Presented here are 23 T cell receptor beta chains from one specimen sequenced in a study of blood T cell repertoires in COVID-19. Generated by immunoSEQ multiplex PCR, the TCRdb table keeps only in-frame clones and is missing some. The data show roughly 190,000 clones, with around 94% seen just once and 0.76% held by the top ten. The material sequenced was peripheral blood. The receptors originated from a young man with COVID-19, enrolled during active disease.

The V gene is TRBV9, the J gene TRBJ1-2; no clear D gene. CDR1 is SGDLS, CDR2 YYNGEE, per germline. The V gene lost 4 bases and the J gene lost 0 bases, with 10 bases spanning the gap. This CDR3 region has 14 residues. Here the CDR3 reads CASSPRASNYGYTF. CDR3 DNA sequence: TGTGCCAGCAGCCCGCGAGCCTCTAACTATGGCTACACCTTC.

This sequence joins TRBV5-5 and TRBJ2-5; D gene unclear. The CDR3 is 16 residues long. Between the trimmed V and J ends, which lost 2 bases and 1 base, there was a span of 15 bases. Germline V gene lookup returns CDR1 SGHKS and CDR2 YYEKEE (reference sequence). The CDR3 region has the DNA TGTGCCAGCAGCTTTGGTCTTGGCCCTGCCCAAGAGACCCAGTACTTC. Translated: CASSFGLGPAQETQYF.

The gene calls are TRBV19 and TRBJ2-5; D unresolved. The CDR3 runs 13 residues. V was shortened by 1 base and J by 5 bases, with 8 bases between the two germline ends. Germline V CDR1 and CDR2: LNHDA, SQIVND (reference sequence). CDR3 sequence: CASSIANVETQYF. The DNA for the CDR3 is TGTGCCAGTAGTATAGCTAACGTCGAGACCCAGTACTTC.

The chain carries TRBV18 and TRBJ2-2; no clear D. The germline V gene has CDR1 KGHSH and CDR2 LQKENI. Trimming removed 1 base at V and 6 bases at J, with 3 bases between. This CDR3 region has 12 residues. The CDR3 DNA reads TGTGCCAGCTCACCACGAGCCGGGGAGCTGTTTTTT. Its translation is CASSPRAGELFF.

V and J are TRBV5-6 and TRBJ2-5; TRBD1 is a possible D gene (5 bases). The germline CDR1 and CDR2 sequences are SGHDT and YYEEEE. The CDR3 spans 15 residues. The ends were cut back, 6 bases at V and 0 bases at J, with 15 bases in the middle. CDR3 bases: TGTGCCAGCATGGGGTGGGGCCTGTACCAAGAGACCCAGTACTTC. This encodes CASMGWGLYQETQYF. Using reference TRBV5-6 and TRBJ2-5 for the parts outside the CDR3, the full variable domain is DAGVTQSPTHLIKTRGQQVTLRCSPKSGHDTVSWYQQALGQGPQFIFQYYEEEERQRGNFPDRFSGHQFPNYSSELNVNALLLGDSALYLCASMGWGLYQETQYFGPGTRLLVL.

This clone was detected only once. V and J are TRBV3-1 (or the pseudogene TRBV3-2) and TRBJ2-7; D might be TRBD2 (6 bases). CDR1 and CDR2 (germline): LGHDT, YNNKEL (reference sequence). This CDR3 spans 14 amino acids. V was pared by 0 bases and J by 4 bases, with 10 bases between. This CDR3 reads CASSQDSGGYEQYF. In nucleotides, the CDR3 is TGTGCCAGCAGCCAAGATTCAGGAGGGTACGAGCAGTACTTC.

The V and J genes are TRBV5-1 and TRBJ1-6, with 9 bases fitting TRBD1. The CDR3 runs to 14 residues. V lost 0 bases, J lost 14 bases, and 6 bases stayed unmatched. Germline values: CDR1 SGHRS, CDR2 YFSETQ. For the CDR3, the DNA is TGCGCCAGCAGCTTGGCGGACAGGGGAGGATCCCTCCACTTT. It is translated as CASSLADRGGSLHF.

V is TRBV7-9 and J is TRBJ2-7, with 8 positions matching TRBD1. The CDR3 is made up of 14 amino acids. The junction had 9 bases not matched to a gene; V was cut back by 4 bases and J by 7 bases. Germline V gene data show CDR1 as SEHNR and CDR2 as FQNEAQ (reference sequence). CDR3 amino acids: CASSSSGGEGEQYF. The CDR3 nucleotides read TGTGCCAGCAGCTCTTCAGGGGGCGAAGGTGAGCAGTACTTC.

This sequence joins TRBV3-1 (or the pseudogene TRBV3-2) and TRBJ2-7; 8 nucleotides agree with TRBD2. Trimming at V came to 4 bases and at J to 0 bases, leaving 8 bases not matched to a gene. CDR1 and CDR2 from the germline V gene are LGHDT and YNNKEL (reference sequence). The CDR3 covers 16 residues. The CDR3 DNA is TGTGCCAGCAGCCCCACCGGGGGGGTGAGCTCCTACGAGCAGTACTTC. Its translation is CASSPTGGVSSYEQYF.

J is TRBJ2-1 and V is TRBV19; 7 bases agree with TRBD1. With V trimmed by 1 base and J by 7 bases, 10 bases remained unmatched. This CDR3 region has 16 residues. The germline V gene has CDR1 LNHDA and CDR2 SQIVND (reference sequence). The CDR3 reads CASSIGLGGEGNEQFF. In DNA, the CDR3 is TGTGCCAGTAGTATAGGGTTAGGGGGCGAAGGTAATGAGCAGTTCTTC.

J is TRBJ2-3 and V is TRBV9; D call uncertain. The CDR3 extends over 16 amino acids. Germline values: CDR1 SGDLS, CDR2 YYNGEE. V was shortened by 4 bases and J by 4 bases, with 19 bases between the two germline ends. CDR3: CASSPRTDRSADTQYF. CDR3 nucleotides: TGTGCCAGCAGCCCGCGAACTGATCGGTCCGCAGATACGCAGTATTTT. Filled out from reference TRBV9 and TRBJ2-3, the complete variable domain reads DSGVTQTPKHLITATGQRVTLRCSPRSGDLSVYWYQQSLDQGLQFLIQYYNGEERAKGNILERFSAQQFPDLHSELNLSSLELGDSALYFCASSPRTDRSADTQYFGPGTRLTVL.

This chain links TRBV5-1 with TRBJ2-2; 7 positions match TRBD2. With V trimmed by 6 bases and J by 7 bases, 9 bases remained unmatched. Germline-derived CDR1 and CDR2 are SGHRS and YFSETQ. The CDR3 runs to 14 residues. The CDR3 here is CASTGEGRSGELFF. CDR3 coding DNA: TGCGCCAGCACGGGGGAGGGACGAAGCGGGGAGCTGTTTTTT.

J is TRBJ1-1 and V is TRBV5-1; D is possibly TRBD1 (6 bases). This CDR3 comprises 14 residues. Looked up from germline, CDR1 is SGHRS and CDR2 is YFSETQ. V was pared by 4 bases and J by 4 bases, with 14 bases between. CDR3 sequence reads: CASSTGSRGTEAFF. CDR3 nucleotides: TGCGCCAGCAGCACAGGTTCCAGGGGCACTGAAGCTTTCTTT. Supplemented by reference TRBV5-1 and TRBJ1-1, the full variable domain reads KAGVTQTPRYLIKTRGQQVTLSCSPISGHRSVSWYQQTPGQGLQFLFEYFSETQRNKGNFPGRFSGRQFSNSRSEMNVSTLELGDSALYLCASSTGSRGTEAFFGQGTRLTVV.

In DNA, the CDR3 is TGTGCCAGCAGTGATTGGGCCAGAAGCAATCAGCCCCAGCATTTT. The encoded protein is CASSDWARSNQPQHF. The V call is TRBV2, the J call TRBJ1-5; unclear D gene. From germline, CDR1 is SNHLY and CDR2 FYNNEI. V lost 3 bases, J lost 1 base, and 10 bases lay in between. The CDR3 is 15 residues long.

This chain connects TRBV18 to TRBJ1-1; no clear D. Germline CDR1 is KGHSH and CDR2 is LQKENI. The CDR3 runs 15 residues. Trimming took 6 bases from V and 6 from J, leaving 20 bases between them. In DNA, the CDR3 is TGTGCCAGCTCCGAAACCCGGGCTGTGCGGGCTGAAGCTTTCTTT. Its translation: CASSETRAVRAEAFF. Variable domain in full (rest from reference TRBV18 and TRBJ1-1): NAGVMQNPRHLVRRRGQEARLRCSPMKGHSHVYWYRQLPEEGLKFMVYLQKENIIDESGMPKERFSAEFPKEGPSILRIQQVVRGDSAAYFCASSETRAVRAEAFFGQGTRLTVV.

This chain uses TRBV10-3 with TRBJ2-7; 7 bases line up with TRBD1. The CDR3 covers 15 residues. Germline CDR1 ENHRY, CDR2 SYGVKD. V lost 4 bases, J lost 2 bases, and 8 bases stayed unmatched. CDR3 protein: CAISGDSVRAYEQYF. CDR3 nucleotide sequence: TGTGCCATCAGTGGGGACAGCGTGAGGGCCTACGAGCAGTACTTC.

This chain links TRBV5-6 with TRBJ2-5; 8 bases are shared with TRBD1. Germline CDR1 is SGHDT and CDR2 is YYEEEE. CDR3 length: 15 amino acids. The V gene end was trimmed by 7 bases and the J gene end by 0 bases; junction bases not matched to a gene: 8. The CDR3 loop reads CASAASDRDQETQYF. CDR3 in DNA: TGTGCCAGCGCCGCTTCGGACAGGGACCAAGAGACCCAGTACTTC.

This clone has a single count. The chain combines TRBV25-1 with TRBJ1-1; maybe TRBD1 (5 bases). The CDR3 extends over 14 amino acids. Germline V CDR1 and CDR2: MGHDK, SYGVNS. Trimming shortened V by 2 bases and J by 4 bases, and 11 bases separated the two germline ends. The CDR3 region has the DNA TGTGCCAGCAGTGAAGTGGGGGGGTCCACTGAAGCTTTCTTT. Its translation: CASSEVGGSTEAFF.

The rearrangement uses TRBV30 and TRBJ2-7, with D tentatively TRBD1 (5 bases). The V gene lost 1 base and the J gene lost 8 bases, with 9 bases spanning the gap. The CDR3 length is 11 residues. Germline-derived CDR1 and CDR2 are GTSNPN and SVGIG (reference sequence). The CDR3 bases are TGTGCCTGGAGTGGGGGCACTAAGCAGTACTTC. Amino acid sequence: CAWSGGTKQYF.

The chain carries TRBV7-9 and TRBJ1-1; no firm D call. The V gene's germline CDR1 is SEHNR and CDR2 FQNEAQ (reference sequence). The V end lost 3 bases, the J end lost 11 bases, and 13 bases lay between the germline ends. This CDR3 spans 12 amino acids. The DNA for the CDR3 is TGTGCCAGCAGCTTCAGTGGCGGCGGGGCTTTCTTT. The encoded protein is CASSFSGGGAFF.

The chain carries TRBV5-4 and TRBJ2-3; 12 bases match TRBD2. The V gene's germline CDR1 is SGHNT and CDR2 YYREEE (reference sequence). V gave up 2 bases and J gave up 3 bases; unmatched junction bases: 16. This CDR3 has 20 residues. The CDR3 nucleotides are TGTGCCAGCAGCTTACCGGTATTAGGGACTAGCGGGTATCGTACAGATACGCAGTATTTT. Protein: CASSLPVLGTSGYRTDTQYF.

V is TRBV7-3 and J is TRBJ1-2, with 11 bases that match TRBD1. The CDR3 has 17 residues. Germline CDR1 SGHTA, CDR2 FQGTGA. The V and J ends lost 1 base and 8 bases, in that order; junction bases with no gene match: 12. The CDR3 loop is CASSLNAGTGGLRGYTF. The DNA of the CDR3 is TGTGCCAGCAGCTTAAACGCCGGGACAGGGGGTTTAAGGGGCTACACCTTC. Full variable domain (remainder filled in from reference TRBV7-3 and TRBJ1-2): GAGVSQTPSNKVTEKGKYVELRCDPISGHTALYWYRQSLGQGPEFLIYFQGTGAADDSGLPNDRFFAVRPEGSVSTLKIQRTERGDSAVYLCASSLNAGTGGLRGYTFGSGTRLTVV.

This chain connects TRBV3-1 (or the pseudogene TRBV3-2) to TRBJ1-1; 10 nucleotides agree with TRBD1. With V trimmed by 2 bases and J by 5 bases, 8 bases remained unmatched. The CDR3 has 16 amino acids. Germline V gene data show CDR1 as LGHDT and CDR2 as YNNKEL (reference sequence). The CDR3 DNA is TGTGCCAGCAGCCAAAGGGACAGGGGTGAGGGAACTGAAGCTTTCTTT. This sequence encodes CASSQRDRGEGTEAFF.